This entry is about one TCR beta chain. In the original analysis: Nucleated cell counts were estimated from reference gene primer amplification. Sequencing used immunoSEQ multiplex PCR; TCRdb keeps in-frame clones, though not all of them. D and trimming were read from the DNA, whereas the V and J calls and clone size are those reported in that table. The sample has 120,000 to 150,000 clones, 87% seen once; the top ten hold around 8.6%. The data were taken from a study of blood T cell repertoires in COVID-19. Overall study context: Acute and convalescent COVID-19 specimens originated in the United States, Italy and Spain. The analysed material was cDNA or gDNA that came from T cells, B-cell-depleted T cells, or PBMCs.

Trimming removed 4 bases at V and 5 bases at J, with 15 bases between. This CDR3 has 14 amino acids. Germline V gene data show CDR1 as SGDLS and CDR2 as YYNGEE. Source material: peripheral blood. The TCR was taken from a woman aged 45-65 years with active or convalescent COVID-19. The rearrangement links TRBV9 to TRBJ2-5; D is possibly TRBD2 (6 bases). As DNA, the CDR3 is TGTGCCAGCAGCCTCAGGGACTCTGGGGAGACCCAGTACTTC. Amino acids: CASSLRDSGETQYF.